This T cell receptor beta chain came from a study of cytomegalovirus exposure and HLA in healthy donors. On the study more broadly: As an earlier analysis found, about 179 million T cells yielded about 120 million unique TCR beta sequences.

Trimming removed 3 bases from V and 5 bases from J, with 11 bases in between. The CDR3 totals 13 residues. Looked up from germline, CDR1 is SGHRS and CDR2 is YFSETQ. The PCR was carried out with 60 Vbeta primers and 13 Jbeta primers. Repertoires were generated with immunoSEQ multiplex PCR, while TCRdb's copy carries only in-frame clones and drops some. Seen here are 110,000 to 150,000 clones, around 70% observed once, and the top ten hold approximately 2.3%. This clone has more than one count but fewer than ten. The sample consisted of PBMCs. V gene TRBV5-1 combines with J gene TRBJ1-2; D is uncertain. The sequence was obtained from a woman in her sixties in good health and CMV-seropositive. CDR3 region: CASSSSFSYGYTF. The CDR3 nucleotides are TGCGCCAGCAGCTCCAGTTTTTCTTATGGCTACACCTTC.